This T cell receptor beta chain derives from a study of cytomegalovirus exposure and HLA in healthy donors. Points from the study as a whole: Reports described diagnosis of cytomegalovirus status by the classifier as highly specific and sensitive.

This CDR3 is 15 amino acids long. Germline CDR1 reads SGDLS; CDR2 reads YYNGEE. V lost 2 bases, J lost 4 bases, and 6 bases stayed unmatched. Clones were sequenced by immunoSEQ multiplex PCR, and TCRdb holds only the in-frame ones, with some missing. The profile shows about 110,000 clones, about 88% of them singletons. A remark on this clone: Its antigen remains unknown.

Sequencing was performed on PBMCs. This TCR was sampled from a woman under 30 in good health and CMV-seropositive. This chain links TRBV9 with TRBJ2-7; 10 nucleotides align to TRBD1. The CDR3 coding sequence is TGTGCCAGCAGCGTTACAGGGACAGGGGTTTACGAGCAGTACTTC. It encodes CASSVTGTGVYEQYF. The variable domain in full, completed from reference TRBV9 and TRBJ2-7, reads DSGVTQTPKHLITATGQRVTLRCSPRSGDLSVYWYQQSLDQGLQFLIQYYNGEERAKGNILERFSAQQFPDLHSELNLSSLELGDSALYFCASSVTGTGVYEQYFGPGTRLTVT.